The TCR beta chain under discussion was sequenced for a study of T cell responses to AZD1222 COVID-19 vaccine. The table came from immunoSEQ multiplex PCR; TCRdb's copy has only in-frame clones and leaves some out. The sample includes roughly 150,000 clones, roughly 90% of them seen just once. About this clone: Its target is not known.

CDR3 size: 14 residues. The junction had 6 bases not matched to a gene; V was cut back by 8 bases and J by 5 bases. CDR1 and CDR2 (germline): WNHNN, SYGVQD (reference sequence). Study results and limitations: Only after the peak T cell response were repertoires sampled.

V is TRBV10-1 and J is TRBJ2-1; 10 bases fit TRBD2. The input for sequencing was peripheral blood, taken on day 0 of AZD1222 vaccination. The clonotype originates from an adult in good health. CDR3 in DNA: TGCGCCAGCTCCCCTAGCGGGAGCCACAATGAGCAGTTCTTC. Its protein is CASSPSGSHNEQFF.